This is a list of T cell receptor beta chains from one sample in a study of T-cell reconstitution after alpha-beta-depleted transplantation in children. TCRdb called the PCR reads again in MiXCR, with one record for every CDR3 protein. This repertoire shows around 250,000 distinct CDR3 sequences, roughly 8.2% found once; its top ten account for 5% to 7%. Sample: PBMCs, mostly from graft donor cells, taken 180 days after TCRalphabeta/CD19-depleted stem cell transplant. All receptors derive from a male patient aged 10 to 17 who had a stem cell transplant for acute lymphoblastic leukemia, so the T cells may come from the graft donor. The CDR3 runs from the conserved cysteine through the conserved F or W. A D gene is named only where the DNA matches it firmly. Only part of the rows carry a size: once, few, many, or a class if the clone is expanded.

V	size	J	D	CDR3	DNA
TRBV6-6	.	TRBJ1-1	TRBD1	CASSNRQGGEAFF	TGTGCCAGCAGTAACCGACAGGGAGGTGAAGCTTTCTTT
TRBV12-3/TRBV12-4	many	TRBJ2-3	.	CASSLSGWGHTQYF	TGTGCCAGCAGTTTAAGCGGGTGGGGGCATACGCAGTATTTT
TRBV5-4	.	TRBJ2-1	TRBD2	CASSFKREMRNEQFF	TGTGCCAGCAGCTTTAAGCGGGAGATGCGCAATGAGCAGTTCTTC
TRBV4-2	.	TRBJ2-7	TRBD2	CASSPTTSRSYEQYF	TGTGCCAGCAGCCCTACGACTAGCAGGTCCTACGAGCAGTACTTC
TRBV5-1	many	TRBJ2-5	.	CASSLGGGTQYF	TGCGCCAGCAGCTTGGGGGGCGGGACCCAGTACTTC
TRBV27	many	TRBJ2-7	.	CASSFARTVYEQYF	TGTGCCAGCAGTTTCGCCAGAACAGTTTACGAGCAGTACTTC
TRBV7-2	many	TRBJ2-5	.	CASSHRVGGLQETQYF	TGTGCCAGCAGCCACCGCGTGGGGGGGCTCCAAGAGACCCAGTACTTC
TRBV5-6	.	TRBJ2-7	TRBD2	CASSLLRAGDEQYF	TGTGCCAGCAGCCTTCTGAGGGCGGGGGACGAGCAGTACTTC
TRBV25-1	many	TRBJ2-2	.	CASSEWGREITGELFF	TGTGCCAGCAGTGAATGGGGACGCGAGATCACCGGGGAGCTGTTTTTT
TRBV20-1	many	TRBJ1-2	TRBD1	CSASTGTGSGYTF	TGCAGTGCGAGTACCGGGACAGGGAGCGGCTACACCTTC
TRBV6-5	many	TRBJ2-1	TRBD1	CASTPLDRAPYNEQFF	TGTGCCAGCACTCCCTTGGACAGGGCTCCTTACAATGAGCAGTTCTTC
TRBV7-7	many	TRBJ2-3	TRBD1	CASSLGQGLTDTQYF	TGTGCCAGCAGCTTGGGACAGGGTCTCACAGATACGCAGTATTTT
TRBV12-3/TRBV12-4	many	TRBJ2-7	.	CASVRPPGELDYEQYF	TGTGCCAGCGTTAGGCCCCCCGGGGAACTGGACTACGAGCAGTACTTC
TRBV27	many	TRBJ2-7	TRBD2	CASSFQGLAASYEQYF	TGTGCCAGCAGTTTCCAAGGACTAGCGGCCTCCTACGAGCAGTACTTC
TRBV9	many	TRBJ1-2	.	CASSVNLRYGYTF	TGTGCCAGCAGCGTCAACCTCCGCTATGGCTACACCTTC
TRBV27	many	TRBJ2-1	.	CASRRGWNEQFF	TGTGCCAGCAGACGAGGGTGGAATGAGCAGTTCTTC
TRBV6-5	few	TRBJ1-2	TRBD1	CASSYSGQGVPYGYTF	TGTGCCAGCAGTTACTCGGGACAGGGGGTTCCCTATGGCTACACCTTC
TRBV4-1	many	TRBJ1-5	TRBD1	CASSHSQGVNQPQHF	TGCGCCAGCAGCCATTCCCAGGGGGTCAATCAGCCCCAGCATTTT
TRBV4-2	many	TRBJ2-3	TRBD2	CASSQSLSGGLTDTQYF	TGTGCCAGCAGCCAATCCCTTTCGGGAGGACTCACAGATACGCAGTATTTT
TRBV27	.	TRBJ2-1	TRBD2	CASSIQRSSGAYNEQFF	TGTGCCAGCAGTATTCAGAGATCCAGCGGGGCTTACAATGAGCAGTTCTTC
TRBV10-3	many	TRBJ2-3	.	CAISDPGSVGDTQYF	TGTGCCATCAGTGACCCGGGGTCAGTCGGAGATACGCAGTATTTT
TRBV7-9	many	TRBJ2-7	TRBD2	CASRGTTSGKYYEQYF	TGTGCCAGCAGAGGAACAACTAGCGGAAAATACTACGAGCAGTACTTC
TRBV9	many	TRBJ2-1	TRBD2	CARRNDRLAGSNEQFF	TGTGCCAGAAGAAATGATAGACTAGCAGGGTCCAATGAGCAGTTCTTC